The rows below give T cell receptor beta chains drawn from one sample of a study of response to subunit inactivated influenza vaccine. TCRdb itself ran the RT-PCR reads through MiXCR, one entry per CDR3 protein. The sample yields 150,000 to 200,000 distinct CDR3 sequences, less than 15% seen once. Another study also made use of these data, one on T cells expressing NK-cell markers.

This sample comprised CD8+ T cells sorted from PBMCs, obtained about 12 days after vaccination. These receptor sequences come from a man in his forties or fifties who received an inactivated influenza vaccine. Each CDR3 is given with its conserved first and last residue.

v_gene	j_gene	CDR3aa
TRBV12-3/TRBV12-4	TRBJ2-4	CASSLGQSLAKNIQYF
TRBV29-1	TRBJ2-3	CSVWMTDTQYF
TRBV4-3	TRBJ2-2	CASSQVTLAPTGELFF
TRBV12-3/TRBV12-4	TRBJ2-2	CASSRTARTGELFF
TRBV27	TRBJ2-7	CASSPAANPYEQYF
TRBV25-1	TRBJ2-1	CASSPLAGLNNEQFF
TRBV28	TRBJ2-3	CASSLDPGTSGGRSQYF
TRBV28	TRBJ2-5	CASSFGGLQETQYF
TRBV6-5	TRBJ2-5	CASSYTGQGWETQYF
TRBV6-5	TRBJ1-1	CASSYESQDTEAFF
TRBV9	TRBJ2-3	CASSGGKLSTDTQYF
TRBV12-3/TRBV12-4	TRBJ2-2	CASSPSGLAGPGELFF
TRBV4-1	TRBJ2-6	CASRGERDRSGANVLTF
TRBV11-2	TRBJ2-1	CASSTTGFNNEQFF
TRBV29-1	TRBJ2-1	CSVEGTFAGGYNEQFF
TRBV3-1	TRBJ2-7	CASSQVLPWQSYEEYF
TRBV9	TRBJ2-7	CASSGNSYEQYF
TRBV5-6	TRBJ2-1	CASSLVGGDPSEQFF
TRBV15	TRBJ2-2	CATTTEENTGELFF
TRBV18	TRBJ2-5	CASSPNRDRGYETQYF
TRBV19	TRBJ2-1	CASMDPRDRVKNEQFF
TRBV24-1	TRBJ2-1	CATSALGLAGRNEQFF
TRBV5-1	TRBJ2-7	CASSAGGGRNYEQYF
TRBV24-1	TRBJ2-1	CATSGGNNEQFF
TRBV7-8	TRBJ1-2	CASSLASGTVNYGYTF
TRBV20-1	TRBJ2-7	CSARRQNSYEQYF
TRBV12-3/TRBV12-4	TRBJ2-1	CASSDNRRGNEQFF
TRBV4-3	TRBJ1-4	CASSRLSGGATNEKLFF
TRBV11-2	TRBJ2-3	CASSLQAPGRDTQYF
TRBV12-3/TRBV12-4	TRBJ2-5	CASSTDRAQETQYF
TRBV30	TRBJ1-5	CAWSVMGNQPQHF
TRBV12-3/TRBV12-4	TRBJ2-5	CASSLGRGETQYF
TRBV10-3	TRBJ2-2	CATRTSPGELFF
TRBV12-3/TRBV12-4	TRBJ2-3	CASSFSALTTDTQYF
TRBV7-6	TRBJ2-2	CASSQKTAGVAGELFF
TRBV20-1	TRBJ2-7	CSARDTRGSYEQYF
TRBV6-5	TRBJ2-5	CASSYGLAQSQYF
TRBV4-1	TRBJ1-4	CASSQPGHPANEKLFF
TRBV5-1	TRBJ2-1	CASSWEPGQGYNEQFF
TRBV24-1	TRBJ2-1	CATSDQGSPEQFF
TRBV29-1	TRBJ1-4	CSVEAEKLFF
TRBV4-3	TRBJ2-7	CASSQDWGVEQYF
TRBV5-1	TRBJ2-7	CASSSRGGPGEQYF
TRBV4-2	TRBJ2-1	CASSPHLWQGNYNEQFF
TRBV14	TRBJ2-7	CASSQDYRPAYEQYF
TRBV12-3/TRBV12-4	TRBJ2-5	CASRGPGVGSQETQYF
TRBV13	TRBJ1-2	CASSLGRQRYYGYTF